This T cell receptor beta chain was observed in a study of cytomegalovirus exposure and HLA in healthy donors. PCR involved 60 Vbeta and 13 Jbeta primers. The assay was immunoSEQ multiplex PCR, and TCRdb's table has in-frame clones only and misses some. This table holds just over 200,000 clones, 75% to 90% found once. Germline assignment: CDR1 MDHEN and CDR2 SYDVKM. The V gene lost 4 bases and the J gene lost 0 bases, with 9 bases spanning the gap. The CDR3 is 15 residues long. Source material: PBMCs. This receptor was taken from a woman in her 40s in good health and CMV-seronegative. The rearrangement uses TRBV28 and TRBJ2-2; D gene uncertain. CDR3 bases: TGTGCCAGCAGTTATACTTCCCCGAACACCGGGGAGCTGTTTTTT. Translated: CASSYTSPNTGELFF.